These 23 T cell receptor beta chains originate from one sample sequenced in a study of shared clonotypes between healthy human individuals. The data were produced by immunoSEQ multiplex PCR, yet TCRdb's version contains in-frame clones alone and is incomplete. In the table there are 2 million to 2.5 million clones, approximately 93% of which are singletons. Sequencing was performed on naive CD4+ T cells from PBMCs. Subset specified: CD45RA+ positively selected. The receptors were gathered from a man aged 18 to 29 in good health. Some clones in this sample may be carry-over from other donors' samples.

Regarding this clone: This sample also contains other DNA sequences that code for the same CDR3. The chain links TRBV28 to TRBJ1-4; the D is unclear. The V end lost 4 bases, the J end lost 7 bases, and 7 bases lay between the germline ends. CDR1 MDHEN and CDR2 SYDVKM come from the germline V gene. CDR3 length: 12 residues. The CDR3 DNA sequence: TGTGCCAGCAGTTCCATTGGTGAAAAACTGTTTTTT. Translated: CASSSIGEKLFF.

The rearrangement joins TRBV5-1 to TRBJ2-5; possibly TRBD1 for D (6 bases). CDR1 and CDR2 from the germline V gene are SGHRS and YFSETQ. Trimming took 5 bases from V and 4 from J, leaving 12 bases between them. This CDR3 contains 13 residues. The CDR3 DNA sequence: TGCGCCAGCAGTACAGGGCTGCGAGAGACCCAGTACTTC. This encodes CASSTGLRETQYF.

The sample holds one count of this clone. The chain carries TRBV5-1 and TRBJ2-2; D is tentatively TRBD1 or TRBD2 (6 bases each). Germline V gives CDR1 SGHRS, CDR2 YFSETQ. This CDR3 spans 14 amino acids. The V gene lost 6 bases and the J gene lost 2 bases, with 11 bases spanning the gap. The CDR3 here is CASIEGGNTGELFF. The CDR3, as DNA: TGCGCCAGCATCGAGGGGGGAAACACCGGGGAGCTGTTTTTT.

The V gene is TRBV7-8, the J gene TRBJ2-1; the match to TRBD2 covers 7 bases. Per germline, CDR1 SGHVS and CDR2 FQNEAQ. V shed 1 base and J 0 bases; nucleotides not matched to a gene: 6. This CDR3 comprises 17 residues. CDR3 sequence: CASSLGPGLSSYNEQFF. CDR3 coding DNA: TGTGCCAGCAGCTTAGGGCCGGGACTAAGCTCCTACAATGAGCAGTTCTTC. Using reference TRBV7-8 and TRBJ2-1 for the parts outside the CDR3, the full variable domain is GAGVSQSPRYKVAKRGQDVALRCDPISGHVSLFWYQQALGQGPEFLTYFQNEAQLDKSGLPSDRFFAERPEGSVSTLKIQRTQQEDSAVYLCASSLGPGLSSYNEQFFGPGTRLTVL.

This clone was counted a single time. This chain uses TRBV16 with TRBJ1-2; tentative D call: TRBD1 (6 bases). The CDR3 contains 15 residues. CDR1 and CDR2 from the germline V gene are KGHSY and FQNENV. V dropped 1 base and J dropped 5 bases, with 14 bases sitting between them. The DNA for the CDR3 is TGTGCCAGCAGCCAATTTACAGGACAGCTATATGGCTACACCTTC. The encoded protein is CASSQFTGQLYGYTF.

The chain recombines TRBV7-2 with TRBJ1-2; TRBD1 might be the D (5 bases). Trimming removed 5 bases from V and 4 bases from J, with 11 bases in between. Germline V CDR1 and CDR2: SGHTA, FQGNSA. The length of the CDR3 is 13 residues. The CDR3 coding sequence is TGTGCCAGCAGCGTCCAGGGTGCCTATGGCTACACCTTC. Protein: CASSVQGAYGYTF.

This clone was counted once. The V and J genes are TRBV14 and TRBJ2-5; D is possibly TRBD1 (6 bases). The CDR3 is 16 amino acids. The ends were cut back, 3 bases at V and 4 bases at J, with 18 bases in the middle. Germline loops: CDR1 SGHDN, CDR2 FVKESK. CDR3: CASSHSRRGFGETQYF. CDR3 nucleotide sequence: TGTGCCAGCAGCCACTCGCGCAGGGGTTTTGGAGAGACCCAGTACTTC.

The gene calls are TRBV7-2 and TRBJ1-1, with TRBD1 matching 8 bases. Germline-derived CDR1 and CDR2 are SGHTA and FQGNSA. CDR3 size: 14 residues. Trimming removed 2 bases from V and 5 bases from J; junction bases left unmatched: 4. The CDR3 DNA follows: TGTGCCAGCAGCTTATTGCAGGGGGCAACTGAAGCTTTCTTT. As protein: CASSLLQGATEAFF.

The CDR3 sequence: CASINKGGGREGPYNEQFF. The CDR3 bases are TGTGCCAGCATCAATAAGGGAGGCGGGCGGGAGGGCCCCTACAATGAGCAGTTCTTC. The chain has TRBV28 and TRBJ2-1; 9 bases agree with TRBD2. This CDR3 contains 19 residues. CDR1 MDHEN and CDR2 SYDVKM come from the germline V gene. The J segment lost 2 bases and the V segment lost 7 bases, leaving 18 bases of the junction unmatched.

The CDR3 sequence is CSVARGGSYNEQFF. CDR3 nucleotides: TGCAGCGTTGCCAGAGGGGGCTCCTACAATGAGCAGTTCTTC. The chain recombines TRBV29-1 with TRBJ2-1; TRBD1 might be the D (6 bases). Trimming shortened V by 4 bases and J by 0 bases, and 10 bases separated the two germline ends. The CDR3 loop spans 14 amino acids. The V gene's germline CDR1 is SQVTM and CDR2 ANQGSEA.

CDR3 amino acids: CASSGTGENGYTF. CDR3 DNA sequence: TGTGCCAGCAGCGGGACAGGGGAGAATGGCTACACCTTC. The rearrangement joins TRBV9 to TRBJ1-2, with 9 nucleotides matching TRBD1. Per germline, CDR1 SGDLS and CDR2 YYNGEE. V trimming: 3 bases; J trimming: 6 bases; junction bases outside the gene matches: 3. The CDR3 runs to 13 residues.

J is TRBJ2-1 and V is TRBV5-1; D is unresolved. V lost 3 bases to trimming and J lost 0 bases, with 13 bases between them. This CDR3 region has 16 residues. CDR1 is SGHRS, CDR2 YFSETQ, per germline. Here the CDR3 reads CASSSLGTSSYNEQFF. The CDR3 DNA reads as TGCGCCAGCAGCTCCCTAGGTACCAGCTCCTACAATGAGCAGTTCTTC.

CDR3 loop: CASSVAASVEETQYF. CDR3 in DNA: TGTGCCAGCAGCGTAGCTGCTAGCGTTGAAGAGACCCAGTACTTC. The chain recombines TRBV9 with TRBJ2-5, with TRBD2 as a possible D gene (6 bases). Trimming pared 0 bases from V and 3 bases from J, leaving 12 bases between. In germline, CDR1 is SGDLS, CDR2 YYNGEE. CDR3 length equals 15 residues.

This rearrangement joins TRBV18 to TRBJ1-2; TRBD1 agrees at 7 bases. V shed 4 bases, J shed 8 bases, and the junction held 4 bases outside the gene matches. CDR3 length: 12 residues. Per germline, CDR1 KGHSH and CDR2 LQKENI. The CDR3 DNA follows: TGTGCCAGCTCACTCGACAGGGAGGGCTACACCTTC. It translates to CASSLDREGYTF. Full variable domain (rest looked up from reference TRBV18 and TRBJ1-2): NAGVMQNPRHLVRRRGQEARLRCSPMKGHSHVYWYRQLPEEGLKFMVYLQKENIIDESGMPKERFSAEFPKEGPSILRIQQVVRGDSAAYFCASSLDREGYTFGSGTRLTVV.

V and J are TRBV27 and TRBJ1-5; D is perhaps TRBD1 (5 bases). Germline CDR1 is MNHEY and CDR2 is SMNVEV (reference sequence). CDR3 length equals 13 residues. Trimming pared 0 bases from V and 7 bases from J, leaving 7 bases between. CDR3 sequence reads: CASSLSRAQPQHF. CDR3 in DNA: TGTGCCAGCAGTTTATCCAGGGCCCAGCCCCAGCATTTT.

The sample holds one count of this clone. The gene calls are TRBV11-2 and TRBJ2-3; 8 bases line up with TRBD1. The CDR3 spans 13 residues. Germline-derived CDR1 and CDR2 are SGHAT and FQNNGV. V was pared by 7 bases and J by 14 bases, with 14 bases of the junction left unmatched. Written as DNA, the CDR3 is TGTGCCAGCAACCTGGAGGGGCAGGGGGCTAGGTATTTT. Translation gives CASNLEGQGARYF.

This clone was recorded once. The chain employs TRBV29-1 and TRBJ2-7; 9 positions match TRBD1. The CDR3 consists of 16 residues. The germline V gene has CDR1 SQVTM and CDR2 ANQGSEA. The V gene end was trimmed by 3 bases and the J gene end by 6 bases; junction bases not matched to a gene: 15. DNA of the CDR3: TGCAGCGTTGAGACCCCCAGGGGACAGGGAGTAAGCGAGCAGTACTTC. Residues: CSVETPRGQGVSEQYF.

This CDR3 reads CASRRETGVAGANVLTF. The CDR3 DNA is TGTGCCAGCAGGAGAGAGACAGGGGTAGCTGGGGCCAACGTCCTGACTTTC. V gene TRBV2 combines with J gene TRBJ2-6; 8 bases fit TRBD1. The CDR3 contains 17 residues. V shed 6 bases, J shed 2 bases, and the junction held 9 bases outside the gene matches. In germline, CDR1 is SNHLY, CDR2 FYNNEI.

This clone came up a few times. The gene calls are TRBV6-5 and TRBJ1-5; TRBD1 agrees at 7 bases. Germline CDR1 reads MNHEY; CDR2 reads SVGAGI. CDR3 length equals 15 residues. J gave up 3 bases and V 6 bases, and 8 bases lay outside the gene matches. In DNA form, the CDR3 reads TGTGCCAGCAGCCGCTCGACAGGGCACAATCAGCCCCAGCATTTT. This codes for CASSRSTGHNQPQHF.

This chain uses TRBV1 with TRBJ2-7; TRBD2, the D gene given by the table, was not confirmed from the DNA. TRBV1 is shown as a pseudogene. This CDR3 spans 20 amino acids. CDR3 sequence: CTSSHPSLSWVLIGVYEQYF. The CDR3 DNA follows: TGCACCAGCAGCCACCCCAGCCTCTCTTGGGTCCTGATCGGAGTCTACGAGCAGTACTTC.

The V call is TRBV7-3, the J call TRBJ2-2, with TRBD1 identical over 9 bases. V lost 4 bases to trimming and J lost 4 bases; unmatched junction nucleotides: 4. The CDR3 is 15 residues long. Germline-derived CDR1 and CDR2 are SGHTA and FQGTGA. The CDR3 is CASSSRDRVTGELFF. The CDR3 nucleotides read TGTGCCAGCAGCTCCCGGGACAGGGTCACCGGGGAGCTGTTTTTT.

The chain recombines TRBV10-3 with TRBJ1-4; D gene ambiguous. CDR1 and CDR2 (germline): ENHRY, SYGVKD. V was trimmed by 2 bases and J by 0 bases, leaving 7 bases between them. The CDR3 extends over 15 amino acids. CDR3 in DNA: TGTGCCATCAGTGAGCACGGTACAACTAATGAAAAACTGTTTTTT. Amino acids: CAISEHGTTNEKLFF.

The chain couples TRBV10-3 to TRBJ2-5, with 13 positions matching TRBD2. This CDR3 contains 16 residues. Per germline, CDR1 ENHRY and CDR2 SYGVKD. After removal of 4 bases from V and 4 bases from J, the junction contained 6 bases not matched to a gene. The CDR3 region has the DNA TGTGCCATCAGTGCATCCGGGACTAGCGGGATAGAGACCCAGTACTTC. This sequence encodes CAISASGTSGIETQYF.